This is a list of T cell receptor beta chains from one sample in a study of cytomegalovirus exposure and HLA in healthy donors. TCRdb's table, derived via immunoSEQ multiplex PCR, lists solely in-frame clones and lacks some. The data show 150,000 to 200,000 clones, with 75% to 80% seen just once and less than 6% held by the top ten. Sequenced material: PBMCs. The receptor source for this set is a woman aged 25-40 years in good health and CMV-seropositive. The CDR3 runs from the conserved cysteine through the conserved F or W. The order of the fields is CDR3 DNA, CDR3 protein, V gene, J gene, clone size, D gene. D genes are given only for firm matches. The size entry is marked missing in some rows and otherwise reads once, few, many or a size class.

CDR3 DNA: TGTGCCAGCAGCTTGGGGAGATCACCCCTCCACTTT
CDR3 protein: CASSLGRSPLHF
V gene: TRBV7-2
J gene: TRBJ1-6
clone size: -
D gene: -

CDR3 DNA: TGTGCCAGTAGATTTACAGGGGGCAGGCAGTCCTACAATGAGCAGTTCTTC
CDR3 protein: CASRFTGGRQSYNEQFF
V gene: TRBV19
J gene: TRBJ2-1
clone size: few
D gene: TRBD1

CDR3 DNA: TGTGCCAGCAGTGACGGCAGGGGGCCTTACAATGAGCAGTTCTTC
CDR3 protein: CASSDGRGPYNEQFF
V gene: TRBV2
J gene: TRBJ2-1
clone size: -
D gene: TRBD1

CDR3 DNA: TGTGCCATCAGGAAAACAGGGGTTTCGAGCAATGAGCAGTTCTTC
CDR3 protein: CAIRKTGVSSNEQFF
V gene: TRBV10-3
J gene: TRBJ2-1
clone size: -
D gene: TRBD1

CDR3 DNA: TGTGCCAGCAGTGGGGATACAGGGAGCCTACCCTACGAGCAGTACTTC
CDR3 protein: CASSGDTGSLPYEQYF
V gene: TRBV6-1
J gene: TRBJ2-7
clone size: -
D gene: -

CDR3 DNA: TGCGCCAGCACGGCGGGGAGCGAGACCCAGTACTTC
CDR3 protein: CASTAGSETQYF
V gene: TRBV10-2
J gene: TRBJ2-5
clone size: -
D gene: -

CDR3 DNA: TGCGCCAGCAGCTCGACAGGACCCGAGCAGTACTTC
CDR3 protein: CASSSTGPEQYF
V gene: TRBV5-1
J gene: TRBJ2-7
clone size: once
D gene: -

CDR3 DNA: TGTGCCACCAGCAGTGGCGGGGGGGTTACCTACGAGCAGTACTTC
CDR3 protein: CATSSGGGVTYEQYF
V gene: TRBV15
J gene: TRBJ2-7
clone size: once
D gene: TRBD2

CDR3 DNA: TGTGCCAGCAGCCAGTTGGGAAGACAGTACAACAAGCAGTACTTC
CDR3 protein: CASSQLGRQYNKQYF
V gene: TRBV4-2
J gene: TRBJ2-7
clone size: -
D gene: -

CDR3 DNA: TGTGCCAGCAGTCCGGGACTTTCGCGCCTTACGCAGTATTTT
CDR3 protein: CASSPGLSRLTQYF
V gene: TRBV27
J gene: TRBJ2-3
clone size: -
D gene: -

CDR3 DNA: TGCGCCAGCAGCCAAGAAGGGACAGGGTTTCACTATGGCTACACCTTC
CDR3 protein: CASSQEGTGFHYGYTF
V gene: TRBV4-1
J gene: TRBJ1-2
clone size: -
D gene: TRBD1

CDR3 DNA: TGTGCCAGCAGCACAGGGCTCTACTACGAGCAGTACTTC
CDR3 protein: CASSTGLYYEQYF
V gene: TRBV7-9
J gene: TRBJ2-7
clone size: -
D gene: -

CDR3 DNA: TGTGCCAGCAGCTTGCGGCTAGCGGGGGTCTACGAGCAGTACTTC
CDR3 protein: CASSLRLAGVYEQYF
V gene: TRBV5-4
J gene: TRBJ2-7
clone size: -
D gene: TRBD2

CDR3 DNA: TGTGCCAGCTTTTCCGCCCGGGGGGTTAATGAAAAACTGTTTTTT
CDR3 protein: CASFSARGVNEKLFF
V gene: TRBV18
J gene: TRBJ1-4
clone size: -
D gene: -

CDR3 DNA: TGTGCCATCAAAACAGGCCCGGGGACAAGCACAGATACGCAGTATTTT
CDR3 protein: CAIKTGPGTSTDTQYF
V gene: TRBV10-3
J gene: TRBJ2-3
clone size: -
D gene: -

CDR3 DNA: TGTGCCAGCACCTCCGCAGGGAGCAATCAGCCCCAGCATTTT
CDR3 protein: CASTSAGSNQPQHF
V gene: TRBV27
J gene: TRBJ1-5
clone size: once
D gene: -

CDR3 DNA: TGTGCCAGCAGTCCGGGGGGCGGGGACCAAGAGACCCAGTACTTC
CDR3 protein: CASSPGGGDQETQYF
V gene: TRBV6-4
J gene: TRBJ2-5
clone size: -
D gene: -